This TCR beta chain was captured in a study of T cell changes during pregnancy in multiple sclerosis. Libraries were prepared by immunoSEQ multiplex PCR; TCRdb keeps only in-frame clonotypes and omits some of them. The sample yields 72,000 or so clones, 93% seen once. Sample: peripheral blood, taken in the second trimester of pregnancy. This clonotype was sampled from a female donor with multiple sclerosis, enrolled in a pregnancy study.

The CDR3 region has the DNA TGTGCCAGCAGCTCGTGGGACAGGGGCCCCTCTGGAAACACCATATATTTT. This gives the protein CASSSWDRGPSGNTIYF. V is TRBV7-9 and J is TRBJ1-3; 10 bases align to TRBD1. Germline V gene sequence: CDR1 SEHNR, CDR2 FQNEAQ (reference sequence). V lost 4 bases and J lost 0; bases outside the gene matches: 6. The CDR3 is made up of 17 amino acids.